The 18 T cell receptor beta chains presented below share a single source sample, sequenced in a study of blood T cell repertoires in COVID-19. The assay was immunoSEQ multiplex PCR, and TCRdb's table has in-frame clones only and misses some. The data hold 55,000 to 70,000 clones, with about 81% observed a single time. The source material was peripheral blood. The receptors originated from a woman in her fifties or sixties with acute or convalescent COVID-19.

This clone was observed a handful of times. The rearrangement links TRBV29-1 to TRBJ1-1; D call uncertain. The germline V gene encodes CDR1 SQVTM and CDR2 ANQGSEA. The V end lost 2 bases, the J end lost 4 bases, and 11 bases lay between the germline ends. The CDR3 spans 13 residues. In DNA form, the CDR3 reads TGCAGCGTTGAAAGGAGGGCCGGCACTGAAGCTTTCTTT. It is translated as CSVERRAGTEAFF.

The CDR3 region is CASSFSGSNNEQFF. For the CDR3, the DNA is TGTGCCAGCTCATTCTCGGGGTCAAACAATGAGCAGTTCTTC. This rearrangement joins TRBV18 to TRBJ2-1; perhaps TRBD2 as D (5 bases). The CDR3 spans 14 residues. The V gene lost 5 bases and the J gene lost 5 bases, with 13 bases spanning the gap. Germline loops: CDR1 KGHSH, CDR2 LQKENI.

This chain uses TRBV3-1 (or the pseudogene TRBV3-2) with TRBJ2-5; possible D gene TRBD2, 6 bases. The V end lost 5 bases, the J end lost 1 base, and 14 bases lay between the germline ends. The germline CDR1 and CDR2 sequences are LGHDT and YNNKEL (reference sequence). The length of the CDR3 is 15 residues. In DNA, the CDR3 is TGTGCCAGCAGCGTCTATCTAGCGTCCCAAGAGACCCAGTACTTC. It translates to CASSVYLASQETQYF.

This clone came up a few times. Germline and junction disagree at one end, which may indicate a read error. The chain links TRBV6-5 to TRBJ1-2; D remains ambiguous. Germline V gene data show CDR1 as MNHEY and CDR2 as SVGAGI. CDR3 length: 14 amino acids. The CDR3 bases are TGTGCCAGCAGTGACTCCGGGGCTAACTATGGCTACACCTTC. Amino acids: CASSDSGANYGYTF.

V usage is TRBV5-1 and J usage is TRBJ1-4; a possible D gene is TRBD1 (5 bases). Germline assignment: CDR1 SGHRS and CDR2 YFSETQ. V was trimmed by 2 bases and J by 5 bases, leaving 13 bases between them. The CDR3 length is 15 residues. The CDR3 here is CASSFQGAMNEKLFF. The DNA of the CDR3 is TGCGCCAGCAGCTTCCAAGGGGCGATGAATGAAAAACTGTTTTTT.

V and J are TRBV29-1 and TRBJ2-5, with D maybe TRBD2 (6 bases). V gave up 2 bases and J gave up 4 bases, with 14 bases separating them. Per germline, CDR1 SQVTM and CDR2 ANQGSEA. The CDR3 consists of 14 residues. CDR3 DNA sequence: TGCAGCGTTGAACCCCGGTTGGGAGGAGAGACCCAGTACTTC. Protein sequence: CSVEPRLGGETQYF.

This chain links TRBV18 with TRBJ2-7; 8 bases agree with TRBD1. The V segment lost 6 bases and the J segment 4 bases; nucleotides outside the gene matches: 11. Germline V gene lookup returns CDR1 KGHSH and CDR2 LQKENI. This CDR3 is built from 15 residues. The CDR3 here is CASSPTRQGMYEQYF. The DNA of the CDR3 is TGTGCCAGCTCGCCAACACGACAGGGGATGTACGAGCAGTACTTC.

In DNA form, the CDR3 reads TGTGCCAGCACAACCCGGCGGAACTATGGCTACACCTTC. Protein product: CASTTRRNYGYTF. This chain joins TRBV25-1 and TRBJ1-2; no firm D call. Trimming left V 7 bases short and J 2 bases short, with 11 bases between. This CDR3 is built from 13 residues. Per the germline V gene, CDR1 is MGHDK and CDR2 is SYGVNS.

The count of this clone is one. The gene calls are TRBV30 and TRBJ1-1; 7 bases agree with TRBD1. Germline-derived CDR1 and CDR2 are GTSNPN and SVGIG (reference sequence). The V gene end was trimmed by 0 bases and the J gene end by 0 bases; junction bases not matched to a gene: 4. CDR3 length equals 15 residues. CDR3 amino acids: CAWSVAGGMNTEAFF. CDR3 bases: TGTGCCTGGAGTGTGGCAGGGGGAATGAACACTGAAGCTTTCTTT.

The chain uses TRBV20-1 and TRBJ2-5; 9 nucleotides agree with TRBD2. The trim removed 3 bases at V and 0 bases at J, leaving 5 bases unmatched. There are 15 residues in the CDR3. CDR1 and CDR2 from the germline V gene are DFQATT and SNEGSKA (reference sequence). The CDR3 protein is CSASLVAGDQETQYF. In DNA, the CDR3 is TGCAGTGCTAGTTTGGTAGCGGGAGACCAAGAGACCCAGTACTTC.

The gene calls are TRBV18 and TRBJ2-7; no reliable D call. CDR3 length: 13 amino acids. Trimming left V 6 bases short and J 0 bases short, with 9 bases between. Germline lookup yields CDR1 KGHSH and CDR2 LQKENI. The CDR3 DNA reads TGTGCCAGCTCCTCGGGTGGCTCCTACGAGCAGTACTTC. This sequence encodes CASSSGGSYEQYF.

This sequence joins TRBV4-3 and TRBJ1-1; D gene uncertain. V gave up 0 bases and J gave up 3 bases, with 5 bases separating them. CDR1 is LGHNA and CDR2 is YSLEER in the germline V gene. This CDR3 has 13 amino acids. The CDR3: CASSQELDTEAFF. The CDR3 nucleotides read TGCGCCAGCAGCCAAGAATTAGACACTGAAGCTTTCTTT.

The chain is built from TRBV15 and TRBJ1-6; D may be TRBD1 (5 bases). The CDR3 contains 15 residues. Between the trimmed V and J ends, which lost 1 base and 6 bases, there was a span of 10 bases. Germline V gene sequence: CDR1 LNHNV, CDR2 YYDKDF (reference sequence). CDR3: CATSRVTAINSPLHF. DNA for the CDR3: TGTGCCACCAGCAGAGTGACAGCAATTAATTCACCCCTCCACTTT.

V and J are TRBV7-2 and TRBJ2-5; tentative D call: TRBD1 (6 bases). Germline CDR1 and CDR2: SGHTA and FQGNSA. This CDR3 contains 15 residues. The V gene lost 2 bases and the J gene lost 0 bases, with 10 bases spanning the gap. DNA of the CDR3: TGTGCCAGCAGCTTACTCAGGGGCGACCAAGAGACCCAGTACTTC. As protein: CASSLLRGDQETQYF. Filled out from reference TRBV7-2 and TRBJ2-5, the complete variable domain reads GAGVSQSPSNKVTEKGKDVELRCDPISGHTALYWYRQSLGQGLEFLIYFQGNSAPDKSGLPSDRFSAERTGGSVSTLTIQRTQQEDSAVYLCASSLLRGDQETQYFGPGTRLLVL.

This clone showed up just a few times. The rearrangement links TRBV4-3 to TRBJ2-7; 10 positions match TRBD2. V was clipped by 1 base and J by 4 bases; unmatched bases: 4. Per germline, CDR1 LGHNA and CDR2 YSLEER. There are 15 residues in the CDR3. The CDR3 loop is CASSQALAGAYEQYF. As DNA, the CDR3 is TGCGCCAGCAGCCAAGCGCTAGCGGGGGCGTACGAGCAGTACTTC.

This clone occurred once. V and J are TRBV2 and TRBJ1-3, with TRBD1 as a possible D gene (5 bases). Deletions cut 3 bases from V and 0 bases from J, with 9 bases between. Germline loops: CDR1 SNHLY, CDR2 FYNNEI. This CDR3 has 15 amino acids. The CDR3 DNA sequence: TGTGCCAGCAGTGATCAGGGCATCTCTGGAAACACCATATATTTT. As protein: CASSDQGISGNTIYF.

A few counts support this clone. V usage is TRBV12-3 or TRBV12-4 and J usage is TRBJ1-1, with D uncertain. The CDR3 length is 12 residues. V lost 3 bases and J lost 1, with 3 bases in between. Here the CDR3 reads CASSFGNTEAFF. The CDR3 coding sequence is TGTGCCAGCAGTTTCGGGAACACTGAAGCTTTCTTT.

This chain joins TRBV7-3 and TRBJ2-1; TRBD1 agrees at 7 bases. CDR1 and CDR2 (germline): SGHTA, FQGTGA. V lost 2 bases and J lost 2; bases outside the gene matches: 0. The CDR3 loop spans 14 amino acids. The CDR3 coding sequence is TGTGCCAGCAGCTTACAGGGGGCCTACAATGAGCAGTTCTTC. It is translated as CASSLQGAYNEQFF.